The TCR beta chain described here comes from a study of identical twins. Findings and limits, study-wide: Recombination models fit unrelated individuals' TCR alpha sharing but underestimated twins'. Alpha sequences that were out-of-frame and twin-shared showed an excess of low generation probability. A lower insertion count was a feature of abundant cord blood beta clonotypes, with no such feature in memory repertoires.

TCRdb itself ran the 5' RACE reads through MiXCR, one entry per CDR3 protein. The sample holds about 920,000 distinct CDR3 sequences; about 12% are singletons and the top ten take 1.5% to 2%. Germline loops: CDR1 WNHNN, CDR2 SYGVQD (reference sequence). The junction had 7 bases not matched to a gene; V was cut back by 6 bases and J by 5 bases. This CDR3 is built from 15 residues. Only a few counts were recorded for this clonotype. Its antigen remains unidentified. The same sample was also studied in work on yellow fever vaccine responses in identical twins.

The rearrangement joins TRBV10-1 to TRBJ2-2, with 9 positions matching TRBD1. The receptor was isolated from a woman aged 18-30 years in good health. The sequenced sample was PBMCs. CDR3 sequence reads: CASRPDRGSTGELFF. The CDR3, as DNA: TGCGCCAGCAGGCCAGACAGGGGGAGTACCGGGGAGCTGTTTTTT.